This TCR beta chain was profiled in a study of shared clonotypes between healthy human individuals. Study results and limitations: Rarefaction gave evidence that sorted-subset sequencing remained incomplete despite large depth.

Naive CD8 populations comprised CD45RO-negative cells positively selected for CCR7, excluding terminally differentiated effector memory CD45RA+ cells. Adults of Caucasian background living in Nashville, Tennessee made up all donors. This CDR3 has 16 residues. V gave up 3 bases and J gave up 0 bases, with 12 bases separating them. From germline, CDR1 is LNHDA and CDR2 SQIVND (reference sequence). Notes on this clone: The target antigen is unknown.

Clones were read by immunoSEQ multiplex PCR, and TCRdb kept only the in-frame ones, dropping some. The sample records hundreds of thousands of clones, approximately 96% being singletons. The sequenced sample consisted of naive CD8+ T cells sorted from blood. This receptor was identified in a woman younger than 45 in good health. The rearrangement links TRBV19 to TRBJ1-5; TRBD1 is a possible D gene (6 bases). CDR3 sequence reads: CASSINGTPSNQPQHF. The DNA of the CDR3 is TGTGCCAGTAGTATCAACGGGACACCTAGCAATCAGCCCCAGCATTTT. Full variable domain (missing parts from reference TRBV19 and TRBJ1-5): DGGITQSPKYLFRKEGQNVTLSCEQNLNHDAMYWYRQDPGQGLRLIYYSQIVNDFQKGDIAEGYSVSREKKESFPLTVTSAQKNPTAFYLCASSINGTPSNQPQHFGDGTRLSIL.